This T cell receptor beta chain was observed in a study of blood T cells in healthy people across ages. The authors ran a second PCR of roughly 6 to 12 cycles using a sample-barcoded 5' primer and a J-beta primer mix. A template-switch adaptor with 12 random nucleotides tagged each cDNA molecule. MiXCR, applied by TCRdb to the 5' RACE reads, yields one record per CDR3 protein. The sample has around 800,000 distinct CDR3 sequences; about 55% are singletons. Per sample, no less than 5 micrograms of total RNA were extracted. V was clipped by 4 bases and J by 6 bases; unmatched bases: 5. The CDR3 has 13 residues. Study results and limitations: Age showed a roughly linear inverse relationship with TCR beta diversity per million T cells. Donors of long life had a larger count of naive CD4+ cells and greater diversity than aged donors.

Only one count was recorded for this clonotype. Antigen unknown. The receptor's source is a man older than 75 in good health. V usage is TRBV12-3 or TRBV12-4 and J usage is TRBJ2-7, with 8 bases that match TRBD1. The sequencing input was blood. CDR3 DNA: TGTGCCAGCAGTTGGACAGGGCAGGGCGAGCAGTACTTC. Translated, it gives CASSWTGQGEQYF.